This T cell receptor (beta chain) was sequenced for a study of CD8 T cells in Susac syndrome. CDR1 and CDR2 (germline): MNHEY, SVGEGT. This CDR3 spans 14 amino acids. Trimming removed 5 bases from V and 3 bases from J, with 11 bases in between. Random hexamers were used to reverse transcribe an amount of about 0.45 to 1 ug RNA. TCRdb re-derived calls from the immunoSEQ multiplex PCR reads in MiXCR, one entry per CDR3 protein. This repertoire shows 160,000 or so distinct CDR3 sequences, just over 90% found once; its top ten account for 0.08%. Sequenced: CD4+ T cells from PBMCs. The J gene is TRBJ2-4, the V gene TRBV6-2 or TRBV6-3; no definite D call. The clonotype comes from a human donor in good health. The CDR3 region has the DNA TGTGCCAGCAGTCCTAGTTACGGCAAAAACATTCAGTACTTC. This translates into CASSPSYGKNIQYF.